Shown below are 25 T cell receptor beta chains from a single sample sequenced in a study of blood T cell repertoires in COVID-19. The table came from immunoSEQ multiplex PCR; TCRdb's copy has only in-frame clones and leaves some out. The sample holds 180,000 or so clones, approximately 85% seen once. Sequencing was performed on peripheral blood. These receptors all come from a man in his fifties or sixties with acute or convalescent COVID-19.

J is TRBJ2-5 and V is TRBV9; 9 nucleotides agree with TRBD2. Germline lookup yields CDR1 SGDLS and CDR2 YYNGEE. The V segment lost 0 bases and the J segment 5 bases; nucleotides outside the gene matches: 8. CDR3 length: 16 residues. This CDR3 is CASSVGSGSTGETQYF. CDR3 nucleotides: TGTGCCAGCAGCGTAGGTAGCGGGAGCACGGGGGAGACCCAGTACTTC. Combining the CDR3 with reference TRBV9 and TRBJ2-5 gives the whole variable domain DSGVTQTPKHLITATGQRVTLRCSPRSGDLSVYWYQQSLDQGLQFLIQYYNGEERAKGNILERFSAQQFPDLHSELNLSSLELGDSALYFCASSVGSGSTGETQYFGPGTRLLVL.

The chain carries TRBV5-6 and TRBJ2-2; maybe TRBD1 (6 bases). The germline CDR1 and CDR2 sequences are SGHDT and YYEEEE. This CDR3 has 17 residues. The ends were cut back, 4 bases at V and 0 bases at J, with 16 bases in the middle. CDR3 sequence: CASSRRPGTPNTGELFF. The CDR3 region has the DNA TGTGCCAGCAGCCGCCGCCCCGGGACACCGAACACCGGGGAGCTGTTTTTT. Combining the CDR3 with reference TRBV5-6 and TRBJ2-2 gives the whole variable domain DAGVTQSPTHLIKTRGQQVTLRCSPKSGHDTVSWYQQALGQGPQFIFQYYEEEERQRGNFPDRFSGHQFPNYSSELNVNALLLGDSALYLCASSRRPGTPNTGELFFGEGSRLTVL.

Written as DNA, the CDR3 is TGTGCCACCAGCAGATATACTAGCGGACCCACAGATACGCAGTATTTT. It codes for CATSRYTSGPTDTQYF. The chain uses TRBV15 and TRBJ2-3, with 8 bases that match TRBD2. The germline CDR1 and CDR2 sequences are LNHNV and YYDKDF (reference sequence). The V gene end was trimmed by 2 bases and the J gene end by 2 bases; junction bases not matched to a gene: 6. The CDR3 spans 16 residues.

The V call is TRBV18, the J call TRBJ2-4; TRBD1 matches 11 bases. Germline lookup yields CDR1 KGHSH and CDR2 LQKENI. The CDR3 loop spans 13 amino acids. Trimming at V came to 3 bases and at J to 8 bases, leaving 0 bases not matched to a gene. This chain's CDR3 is CASSPGQGDIQYF. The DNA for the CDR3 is TGTGCCAGCTCACCGGGACAGGGGGACATTCAGTACTTC.

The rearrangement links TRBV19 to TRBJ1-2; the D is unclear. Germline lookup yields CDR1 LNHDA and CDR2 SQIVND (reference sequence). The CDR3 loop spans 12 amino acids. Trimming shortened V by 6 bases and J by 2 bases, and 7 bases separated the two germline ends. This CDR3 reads CASRPENYGYTF. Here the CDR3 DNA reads TGTGCCAGTAGGCCGGAGAACTATGGCTACACCTTC.

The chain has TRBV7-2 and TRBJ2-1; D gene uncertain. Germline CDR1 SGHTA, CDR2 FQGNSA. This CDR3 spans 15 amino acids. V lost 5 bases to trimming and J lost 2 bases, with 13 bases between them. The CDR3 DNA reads TGTGCCAGCAGCCCCGGTTATCCGGCCTACAATGAGCAGTTCTTC. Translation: CASSPGYPAYNEQFF.

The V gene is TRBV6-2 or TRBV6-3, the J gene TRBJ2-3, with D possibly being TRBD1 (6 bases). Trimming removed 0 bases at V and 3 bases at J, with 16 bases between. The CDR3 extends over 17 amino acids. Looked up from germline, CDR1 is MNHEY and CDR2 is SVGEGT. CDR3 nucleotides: TGTGCCAGCAGTTACTCGGGTCTGGGGGCATCAACAGATACGCAGTATTTT. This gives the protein CASSYSGLGASTDTQYF.

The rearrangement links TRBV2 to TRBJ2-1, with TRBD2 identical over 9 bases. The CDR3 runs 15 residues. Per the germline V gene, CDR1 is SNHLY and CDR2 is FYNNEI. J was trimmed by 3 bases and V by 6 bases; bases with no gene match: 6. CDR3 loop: CASRLTSGFYNEQFF. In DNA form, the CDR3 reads TGTGCCAGCAGACTGACTAGCGGATTCTACAATGAGCAGTTCTTC.

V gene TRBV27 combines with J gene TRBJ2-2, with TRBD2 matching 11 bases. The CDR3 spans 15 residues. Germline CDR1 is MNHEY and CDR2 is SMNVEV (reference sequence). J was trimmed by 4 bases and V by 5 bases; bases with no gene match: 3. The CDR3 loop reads CASSPGTSGTGELFF. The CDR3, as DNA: TGTGCCAGCAGTCCGGGGACTAGCGGCACCGGGGAGCTGTTTTTT.

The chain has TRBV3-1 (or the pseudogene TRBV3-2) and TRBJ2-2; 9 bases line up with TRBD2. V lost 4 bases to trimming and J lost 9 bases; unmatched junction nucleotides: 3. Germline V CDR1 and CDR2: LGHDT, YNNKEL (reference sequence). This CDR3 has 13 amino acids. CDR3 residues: CASSPSGTRELFF. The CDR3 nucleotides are TGTGCCAGCAGCCCTAGCGGGACTCGGGAGCTGTTTTTT.

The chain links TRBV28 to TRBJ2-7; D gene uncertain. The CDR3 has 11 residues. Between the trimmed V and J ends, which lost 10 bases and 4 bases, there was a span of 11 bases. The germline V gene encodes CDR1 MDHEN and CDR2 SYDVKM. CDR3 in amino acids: CATLSRYEQYF. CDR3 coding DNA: TGTGCCACCCTTTCCCGGTACGAGCAGTACTTC.

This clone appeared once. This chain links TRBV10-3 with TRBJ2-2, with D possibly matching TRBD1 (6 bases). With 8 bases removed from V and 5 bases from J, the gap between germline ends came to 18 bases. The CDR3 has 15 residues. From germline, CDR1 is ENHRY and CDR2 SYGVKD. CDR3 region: CAISPVRRGTGELFF. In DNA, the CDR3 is TGTGCCATCTCCCCGGTGAGAAGGGGGACCGGGGAGCTGTTTTTT.

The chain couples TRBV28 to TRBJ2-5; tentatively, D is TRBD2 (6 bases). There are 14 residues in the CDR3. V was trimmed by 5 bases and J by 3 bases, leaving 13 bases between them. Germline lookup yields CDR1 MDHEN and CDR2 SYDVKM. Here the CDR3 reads CASSPRDWKETQYF. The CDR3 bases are TGTGCCAGCAGTCCACGGGACTGGAAAGAGACCCAGTACTTC.

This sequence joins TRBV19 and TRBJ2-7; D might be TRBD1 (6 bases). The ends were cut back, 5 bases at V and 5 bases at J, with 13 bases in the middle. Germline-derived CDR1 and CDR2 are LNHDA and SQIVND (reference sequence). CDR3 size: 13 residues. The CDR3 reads CASSGQGINEQYF. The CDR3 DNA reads TGTGCCAGTAGTGGGCAGGGGATAAACGAGCAGTACTTC.

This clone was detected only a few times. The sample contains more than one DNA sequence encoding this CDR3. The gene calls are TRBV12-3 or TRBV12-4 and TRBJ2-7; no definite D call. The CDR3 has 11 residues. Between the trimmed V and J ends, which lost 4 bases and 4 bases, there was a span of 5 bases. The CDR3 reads CASSSHYEQYF. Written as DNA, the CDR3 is TGTGCCAGCAGTTCCCATTACGAGCAGTACTTC.

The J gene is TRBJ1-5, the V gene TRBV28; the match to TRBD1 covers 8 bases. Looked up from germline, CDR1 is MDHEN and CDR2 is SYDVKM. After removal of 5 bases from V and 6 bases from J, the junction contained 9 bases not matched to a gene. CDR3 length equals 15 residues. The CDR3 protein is CASSPTGGISQPQHF. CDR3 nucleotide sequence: TGTGCCAGCAGTCCTACAGGGGGTATTAGTCAGCCCCAGCATTTT.

The CDR3 nucleotides are TGTGCCAGCAGTGCCTGGACTAGCGGGAGGCTCCGGCAAGAGACCCAGTACTTC. It translates to CASSAWTSGRLRQETQYF. This chain uses TRBV25-1 with TRBJ2-5, with TRBD2 matching 14 bases. Germline V gives CDR1 MGHDK, CDR2 SYGVNS. The CDR3 is made up of 18 amino acids. The J segment lost 2 bases and the V segment lost 4 bases, leaving 9 bases of the junction unmatched. Full variable domain (missing parts from reference TRBV25-1 and TRBJ2-5): EADIYQTPRYLVIGTGKKITLECSQTMGHDKMYWYQQDPGMELHLIHYSYGVNSTEKGDLSSESTVSRIRTEHFPLTLESARPSHTSQYLCASSAWTSGRLRQETQYFGPGTRLLVL.

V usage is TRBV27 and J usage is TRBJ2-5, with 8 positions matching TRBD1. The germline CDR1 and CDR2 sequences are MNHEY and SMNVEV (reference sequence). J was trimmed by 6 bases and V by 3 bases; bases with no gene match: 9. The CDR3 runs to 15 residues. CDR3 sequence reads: CASSFQDREEQTQYF. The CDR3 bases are TGTGCCAGCAGTTTTCAGGACAGGGAGGAACAGACCCAGTACTTC.

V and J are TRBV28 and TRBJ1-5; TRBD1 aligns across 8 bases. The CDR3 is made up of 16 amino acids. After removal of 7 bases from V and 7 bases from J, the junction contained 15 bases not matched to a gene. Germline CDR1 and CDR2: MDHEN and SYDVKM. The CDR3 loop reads CASTTTGQGKRQPQHF. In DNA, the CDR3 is TGTGCCAGCACTACAACCGGACAGGGCAAGAGGCAGCCCCAGCATTTT.

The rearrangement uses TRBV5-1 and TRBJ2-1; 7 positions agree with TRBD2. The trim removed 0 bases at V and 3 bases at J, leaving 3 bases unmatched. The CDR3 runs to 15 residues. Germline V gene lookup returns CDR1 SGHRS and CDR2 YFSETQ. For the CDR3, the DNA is TGCGCCAGCAGCTTGGCTAGCGGAGACTACAATGAGCAGTTCTTC. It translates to CASSLASGDYNEQFF.

CDR3 loop: CASSGGGIGTGELFF. CDR3 DNA: TGTGCCAGCAGTGGTGGGGGGATCGGCACCGGGGAGCTGTTTTTT. The genes are TRBV2 and TRBJ2-2; the D gene is possibly TRBD2 (6 bases). The length of the CDR3 is 15 residues. From germline, CDR1 is SNHLY and CDR2 FYNNEI. V was cut by 4 bases and J by 4 bases, with 13 bases left in between.

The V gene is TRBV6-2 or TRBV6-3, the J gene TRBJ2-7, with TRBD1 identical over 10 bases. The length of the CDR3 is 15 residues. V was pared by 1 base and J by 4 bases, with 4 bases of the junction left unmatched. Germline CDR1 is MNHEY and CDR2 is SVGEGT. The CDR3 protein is CASSYWDRGSYEQYF. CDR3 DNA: TGTGCCAGCAGTTACTGGGACAGGGGTTCATACGAGCAGTACTTC.

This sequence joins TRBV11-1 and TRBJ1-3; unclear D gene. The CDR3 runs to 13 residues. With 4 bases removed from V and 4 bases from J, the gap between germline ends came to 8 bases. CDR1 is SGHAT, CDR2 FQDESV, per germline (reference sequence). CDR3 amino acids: CASSYHTGNTIYF. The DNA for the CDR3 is TGTGCCAGCAGCTACCACACGGGAAACACCATATATTTT. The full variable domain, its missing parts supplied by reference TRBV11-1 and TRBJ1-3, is EAEVAQSPRYKITEKSQAVAFWCDPISGHATLYWYRQILGQGPELLVQFQDESVVDDSQLPKDRFSAERLKGVDSTLKIQPAELGDSAMYLCASSYHTGNTIYFGEGSWLTVV.

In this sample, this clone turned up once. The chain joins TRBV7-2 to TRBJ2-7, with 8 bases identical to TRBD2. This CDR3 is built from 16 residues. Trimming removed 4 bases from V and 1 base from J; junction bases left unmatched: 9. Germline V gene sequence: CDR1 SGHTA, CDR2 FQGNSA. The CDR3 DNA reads TGTGCCAGCAGCTCAATTAGCGGGATGGGTTCCTACGAGCAGTACTTC. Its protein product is CASSSISGMGSYEQYF. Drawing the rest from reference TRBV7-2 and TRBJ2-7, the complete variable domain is GAGVSQSPSNKVTEKGKDVELRCDPISGHTALYWYRQSLGQGLEFLIYFQGNSAPDKSGLPSDRFSAERTGGSVSTLTIQRTQQEDSAVYLCASSSISGMGSYEQYFGPGTRLTVT.

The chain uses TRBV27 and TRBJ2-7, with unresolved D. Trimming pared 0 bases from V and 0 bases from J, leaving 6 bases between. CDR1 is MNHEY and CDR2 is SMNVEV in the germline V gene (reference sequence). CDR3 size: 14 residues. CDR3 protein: CASSLSVSSYEQYF. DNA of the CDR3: TGTGCCAGCAGTTTATCCGTCAGCTCCTACGAGCAGTACTTC.